The 32 T cell receptor beta chains presented below share a single source sample, sequenced in a study of breast tumors, draining lymph nodes, adjacent tissues. In TCRdb, the multiplex PCR reads were re-called with MiXCR into one record per CDR3 protein. This table has some 83,000 distinct CDR3 sequences, around 20% appearing once. Breast cancer patients provided tissue from their axillary draining lymph nodes. Material for sequencing was axillary lymph node tissue. The receptors stem from a female donor with breast cancer. Some clones in this sample may be carry-over from other donors' samples.

This clonotype showed up many times. The rearrangement uses TRBV5-4 and TRBJ1-2, with TRBD1 matching 7 bases. Germline V gene sequence: CDR1 SGHNT, CDR2 YYREEE (reference sequence). The CDR3 contains 15 residues. V dropped 0 bases and J dropped 0; count of bases not matched to a gene: 2. The CDR3, as DNA: TGTGCCAGCAGCTTGGGACAGGGACCTAACTATGGCTACACCTTC. Protein sequence: CASSLGQGPNYGYTF.

This clonotype was detected many times. The chain joins TRBV7-9 to TRBJ2-1; 9 bases fit TRBD2. V gave up 3 bases and J gave up 7 bases; unmatched junction bases: 1. This CDR3 spans 13 amino acids. CDR1 is SEHNR, CDR2 FQNEAQ, per germline (reference sequence). The CDR3 bases are TGTGCCAGCAGCTTTACTAGCGGGAATGAGCAGTTCTTC. Protein: CASSFTSGNEQFF.

In this sample, this clonotype turned up many times. The rearrangement links TRBV12-3 or TRBV12-4 to TRBJ2-1; TRBD2 agrees at 9 bases. This CDR3 is built from 16 residues. With 3 bases clipped from V and 6 bases from J, the junction kept 9 bases outside the gene matches. CDR3 sequence reads: CASSFSAGGFRNEQFF. The CDR3, as DNA: TGTGCCAGCAGTTTTTCCGCGGGAGGGTTCCGCAATGAGCAGTTCTTC.

V is TRBV6-2 or TRBV6-3 and J is TRBJ2-4; possible D gene TRBD2, 6 bases. The CDR3 runs 16 residues. V lost 2 bases and J 7 bases, leaving 18 bases between the germline ends. Germline V gene data show CDR1 as MNHEY and CDR2 as SVGEGT. CDR3 DNA: TGTGCCAGCAGTTACGGTTGGGCGGGAATCGGGAACATTCAGTACTTC. Translation gives CASSYGWAGIGNIQYF.

This clonotype was counted ten times or more. This chain joins TRBV6-5 and TRBJ1-5; TRBD1 matches at 7 bases. There are 15 residues in the CDR3. The junction had 5 bases not matched to a gene; V was cut back by 5 bases and J by 1 base. Germline V CDR1 and CDR2: MNHEY, SVGAGI. CDR3: CASSPRGTSNQPQHF. The CDR3 DNA reads TGTGCCAGCAGTCCCAGGGGGACCAGCAATCAGCCCCAGCATTTT.

This clonotype has ten or more counts. The rearrangement joins TRBV4-2 to TRBJ1-2, with D tentatively TRBD1 (5 bases). The CDR3 is 14 amino acids. V lost 4 bases, J lost 0 bases, and 9 bases lay in between. CDR1 is LGHNA and CDR2 is YNFKEQ in the germline V gene. CDR3 bases: TGTGCCAGCAGCCGACAGACTACTAACTATGGCTACACCTTC. This translates into CASSRQTTNYGYTF.

This clonotype was seen at least ten times. The rearrangement uses TRBV19 and TRBJ2-6; D uncertain. Trimming stripped 5 bases from V and 4 bases from J, with 9 bases between. This CDR3 has 14 amino acids. Germline V gene data show CDR1 as LNHDA and CDR2 as SQIVND (reference sequence). CDR3 region: CASSRRAGANVLTF. The DNA for the CDR3 is TGTGCCAGTAGTCGGAGAGCCGGGGCCAACGTCCTGACTTTC.

This clonotype was counted ten times or more. The CDR3 spells CASSALGLADTYEQYF. CDR3 in DNA: TGTGCCAGCAGTGCCCTGGGACTAGCGGATACCTACGAGCAGTACTTC. The chain has TRBV12-3 or TRBV12-4 and TRBJ2-7; 11 positions match TRBD2. The V and J ends lost 5 bases and 2 bases, in that order; junction bases with no gene match: 8. The CDR3 is 16 amino acids.

This clonotype has at least ten counts. The CDR3 is CASSLPKRQGKNEQFF. CDR3 bases: TGTGCCAGCAGCTTACCCAAACGACAGGGTAAGAATGAGCAGTTCTTC. This sequence joins TRBV5-6 and TRBJ2-1; 7 bases map to TRBD1. V lost 2 bases, J lost 7 bases, and 12 bases stayed unmatched. Germline V gene data show CDR1 as SGHDT and CDR2 as YYEEEE. The CDR3 has 16 residues.

Ten or more counts support this clonotype. This sequence joins TRBV19 and TRBJ2-2, with D perhaps TRBD2 (5 bases). The length of the CDR3 is 15 residues. CDR1 and CDR2 (germline): LNHDA, SQIVND (reference sequence). With 7 bases removed from V and 1 base from J, the gap between germline ends came to 13 bases. The CDR3 nucleotides read TGTGCCAGTAAGGGTTCGAGCGGGAACACCGGGGAGCTGTTTTTT. Protein product: CASKGSSGNTGELFF.

This clonotype was recorded many times. The V call is TRBV20-1, the J call TRBJ2-7; 12 nucleotides agree with TRBD2. Germline-derived CDR1 and CDR2 are DFQATT and SNEGSKA (reference sequence). This CDR3 is built from 19 residues. V trimming: 3 bases; J trimming: 5 bases; junction bases outside the gene matches: 20. DNA for the CDR3: TGCAGTGCTAGCACCAACTCAAGACTAGCGGGAGTAGGCAGTGACGAGCAGTACTTC. Encoded protein: CSASTNSRLAGVGSDEQYF.

This clonotype was counted ten times or more. The chain recombines TRBV20-1 with TRBJ1-5; TRBD1 is a possible D gene (5 bases). V dropped 0 bases and J dropped 6 bases, with 15 bases sitting between them. The length of the CDR3 is 15 residues. The germline V gene encodes CDR1 DFQATT and CDR2 SNEGSKA (reference sequence). CDR3 nucleotides: TGCAGTGCTAGAGATGAGGGTGTGAGGGGTCAGCCCCAGCATTTT. The encoded protein is CSARDEGVRGQPQHF.

This clonotype was seen at least ten times. The V and J genes are TRBV11-3 and TRBJ1-4; no clear D gene. V lost 3 bases and J lost 4, with 6 bases in between. The CDR3 runs to 13 residues. Per germline, CDR1 SGHNT and CDR2 YENEEA. CDR3 sequence reads: CASSFSGNEKLFF. The CDR3 DNA follows: TGTGCCAGCAGCTTTTCGGGTAATGAAAAACTGTTTTTT.

This clonotype was recorded at least ten times. The chain employs TRBV19 and TRBJ2-7; 9 nucleotides agree with TRBD2. The CDR3 totals 14 residues. V was pared by 7 bases and J by 2 bases, with 6 bases of the junction left unmatched. Germline CDR1 and CDR2: LNHDA and SQIVND (reference sequence). The CDR3 nucleotides are TGTGCCAGTATGGGACTAGCATTTGCCTACGAGCAGTACTTC. This sequence encodes CASMGLAFAYEQYF.

Ten or more counts support this clonotype. The rearrangement joins TRBV10-3 to TRBJ2-7; D assignment may be TRBD1 or TRBD2 (5 bases each). The CDR3 has 15 amino acids. Germline CDR1 and CDR2: ENHRY and SYGVKD. V was pared by 4 bases and J by 0 bases, with 13 bases between. CDR3 sequence: CAISGAAGTSYEQYF. CDR3 nucleotides: TGTGCCATCAGTGGAGCCGCAGGGACCTCCTACGAGCAGTACTTC.

This clonotype came up a few times. The V call is TRBV30, the J call TRBJ1-3, with D unclear. The germline V gene has CDR1 GTSNPN and CDR2 SVGIG (reference sequence). V lost 1 base and J lost 5, with 6 bases in between. This CDR3 has 12 residues. The CDR3 DNA reads TGTGCCTGGAGTGGAGGGAGAAACACCATATATTTT. It encodes CAWSGGRNTIYF.

This clonotype showed up many times. This chain links TRBV24-1 with TRBJ2-1; D could derive from TRBD1 or TRBD2 (5 bases each). Looked up from germline, CDR1 is KGHDR and CDR2 is SFDVKD. The CDR3 sequence is 15 residues long. V lost 2 bases and J lost 8, with 15 bases in between. CDR3 sequence (DNA): TGTGCCACCAGTGATTCGACCGGGGCCCTGGATGAGCAGTTCTTC. It yields the protein CATSDSTGALDEQFF.

In this sample, this clonotype turned up many times. CDR3 DNA sequence: TGTGCCAGCAGCTTGACAGGGGGCACCTATGGCTACACCTTC. It is translated as CASSLTGGTYGYTF. The J gene is TRBJ1-2, the V gene TRBV5-6, with 9 positions matching TRBD1. V gave up 1 base and J gave up 4 bases; unmatched junction bases: 2. This CDR3 has 14 residues. CDR1 and CDR2 from the germline V gene are SGHDT and YYEEEE. Variable domain in full (rest from reference TRBV5-6 and TRBJ1-2): DAGVTQSPTHLIKTRGQQVTLRCSPKSGHDTVSWYQQALGQGPQFIFQYYEEEERQRGNFPDRFSGHQFPNYSSELNVNALLLGDSALYLCASSLTGGTYGYTFGSGTRLTVV.

This clonotype has a count of ten or more. The chain carries TRBV4-1 and TRBJ2-7; TRBD1 aligns across 7 bases. This CDR3 has 15 amino acids. The J segment lost 4 bases and the V segment lost 0 bases, leaving 6 bases of the junction unmatched. Germline V gives CDR1 MGHRA, CDR2 YSYEKL. The CDR3 is CASSQEEGGYYEQYF. The CDR3 region has the DNA TGCGCCAGCAGCCAAGAGGAAGGGGGCTATTACGAGCAGTACTTC.

This clonotype occurred a few times. Possible read error: a much larger clone is one base away. This chain joins TRBV29-1 and TRBJ1-3; 11 nucleotides agree with TRBD1. This CDR3 is 18 amino acids long. The germline CDR1 and CDR2 sequences are SQVTM and ANQGSEA. CDR3 region: CSAEGAWTGGRSGNTIYF. For the CDR3, the DNA is TGCAGCGCTGAAGGAGCCTGGACAGGGGGCCGCTCTGGAAACACCATATATTTT.

A remark on this clonotype: It may be a read error: a sequence one base away is much more abundant. This chain uses TRBV11-3 with TRBJ1-3, with D possibly being TRBD1 (6 bases). This CDR3 has 15 residues. Trimming removed 5 bases at V and 0 bases at J, with 11 bases between. CDR1 and CDR2 from the germline V gene are SGHNT and YENEEA. The CDR3 is CASSLGGHSGNTIYF. CDR3 nucleotide sequence: TGTGCCAGCAGCCTCGGGGGACACTCTGGAAACACCATATATTTT.

J is TRBJ2-3 and V is TRBV3-1; tentative D call: TRBD1 (6 bases). The CDR3 spans 18 residues. The V and J ends lost 4 bases and 1 base respectively, with 21 bases between them. Germline V lookup: CDR1 LGHDT, CDR2 YNNKEL (reference sequence). CDR3 residues: CASSPPITNREGTDTQYF. The CDR3 DNA reads as TGTGCCAGCAGCCCCCCCATAACCAACAGGGAAGGCACAGATACGCAGTATTTT.

This clonotype showed up many times. This chain links TRBV24-1 with TRBJ2-2; 7 bases align to TRBD2. Losses at the gene ends were 6 bases for V and 5 bases for J; bases not matched to a gene: 5. The CDR3 consists of 14 residues. Germline CDR1 is KGHDR and CDR2 is SFDVKD. Written as DNA, the CDR3 is TGTGCCACCAGTTGGGGGGGATCGACCGGGGAGCTGTTTTTT. Protein sequence: CATSWGGSTGELFF.

This clonotype was picked up many times. As DNA, the CDR3 is TGTGCCAGCAGCTTAAATCATGGGACTAGCGGGAGCCGCAATGAGCAGTTCTTC. It codes for CASSLNHGTSGSRNEQFF. The chain carries TRBV7-3 and TRBJ2-1, with 14 bases that match TRBD2. Germline trimming cut 1 base from V and 6 bases from J; bases unmatched to any gene: 8. CDR3 size: 18 residues. Germline V CDR1 and CDR2: SGHTA, FQGTGA.

This CDR3 reads CSVGQGWVWPQHF. CDR3 in DNA: TGCAGCGTGGGACAGGGATGGGTGTGGCCCCAGCATTTT. This chain links TRBV29-1 with TRBJ1-5, with 9 bases aligning to TRBD1. V was pared by 6 bases and J by 9 bases, with 9 bases of the junction left unmatched. Germline assignment: CDR1 SQVTM and CDR2 ANQGSEA. This CDR3 contains 13 residues.

V usage is TRBV9 and J usage is TRBJ2-7, with D maybe TRBD1 (8 bases). The CDR3 consists of 16 residues. The ends were cut back, 1 base at V and 7 bases at J, with 21 bases in the middle. Germline CDR1 is SGDLS and CDR2 is YYNGEE. The CDR3 sequence is CASSVSGGGRSREQYF. CDR3 coding DNA: TGTGCCAGCAGCGTATCAGGGGGCGGGAGAAGTCGGGAGCAGTACTTC.

This clonotype was counted at least ten times. J is TRBJ2-5 and V is TRBV20-1, with D possibly TRBD2 on 6 matching bases. This CDR3 is 15 amino acids long. CDR1 and CDR2 (germline): DFQATT, SNEGSKA (reference sequence). V lost 3 bases and J 5 bases, leaving 19 bases between the germline ends. The CDR3 DNA sequence: TGCAGTGCTAGGGGAGTCGTTTGGGGGGAGGAGACCCAGTACTTC. Its protein product is CSARGVVWGEETQYF.

This clonotype was recorded at least ten times. The chain has TRBV10-3 and TRBJ1-3, with 12 nucleotides matching TRBD1. Germline CDR1 and CDR2: ENHRY and SYGVKD. With V trimmed by 10 bases and J by 0 bases, 10 bases remained unmatched. The CDR3 totals 17 residues. Here the CDR3 DNA reads TGTGCCACCCGTCCGGGACAGGGGGCGAGCTCTGGAAACACCATATATTTT. Amino acids: CATRPGQGASSGNTIYF.

Ten or more counts support this clonotype. This rearrangement joins TRBV3-1 to TRBJ2-5; TRBD2 aligns across 11 bases. V shed 1 base, J shed 4 bases, and the junction held 2 bases outside the gene matches. The CDR3 runs to 15 residues. CDR1 is LGHDT, CDR2 YNNKEL, per germline (reference sequence). CDR3: CASSQGGTSGETQYF. CDR3 nucleotides: TGTGCCAGCAGCCAAGGAGGGACTAGCGGAGAGACCCAGTACTTC.

At least ten counts were recorded for this clonotype. The V and J genes are TRBV6-6 and TRBJ1-6, with no clear D. The germline V and J ends were trimmed by 5 bases and 7 bases, with 6 bases remaining between them. Per germline, CDR1 MNHNY and CDR2 SVGAGI (reference sequence). The CDR3 contains 12 residues. The CDR3 DNA reads TGTGCCAGCAGTGGGCGGAATTCACCCCTCCACTTT. Translated: CASSGRNSPLHF.

This clonotype was seen many times. The chain combines TRBV9 with TRBJ1-5; 8 nucleotides line up with TRBD1. This CDR3 contains 14 residues. Germline CDR1 SGDLS, CDR2 YYNGEE. V dropped 2 bases and J dropped 4; count of bases not matched to a gene: 2. CDR3 amino acids: CASSVGTGNQPQHF. CDR3 DNA sequence: TGTGCCAGCAGCGTCGGGACAGGTAATCAGCCCCAGCATTTT.

This clonotype was recorded at least ten times. V gene TRBV3-1 combines with J gene TRBJ1-6; D is possibly TRBD1 (6 bases). Trimming cost V 5 bases and J 7 bases, with 9 bases left between them. The CDR3 sequence is 13 residues long. The germline V gene has CDR1 LGHDT and CDR2 YNNKEL (reference sequence). CDR3 DNA: TGTGCCAGCAGCTACGGGACAAATTCACCCCTCCACTTT. This encodes CASSYGTNSPLHF.